The 25 T cell receptor beta chains listed next were all sequenced from one sample in a study of blood T cell repertoires in COVID-19 (dated by TCRdb to 2020 to 2022). The library was made by the immunoSEQ multiplex PCR assay. TCRdb holds this immuneACCESS table with in-frame rearrangements only. Some clones are missing; in checked studies, unresolved V genes explain under half, and the rest has no known cause. The sample has 60,000 to 95,000 clones on record, roughly 87% of them singletons. The ten most abundant clones make up roughly 6% of the sample. The sequenced sample was peripheral blood. Every receptor here comes from a woman between 50 and 59 years old with acute or convalescent COVID-19.

This sequence joins TRBV5-1 and TRBJ1-4; no clear D. V was shortened by 4 bases and J by 4 bases, with 8 bases between the two germline ends. The length of the CDR3 is 13 residues. Germline lookup yields CDR1 SGHRS and CDR2 YFSETQ. CDR3 nucleotide sequence: TGCGCCAGCAGCCTGGTTATTAATGAAAAACTGTTTTTT. Protein product: CASSLVINEKLFF.

The chain couples TRBV2 to TRBJ2-3; D not certain. CDR1 and CDR2 (germline): SNHLY, FYNNEI. V was clipped by 4 bases and J by 5 bases, with 13 bases between them. CDR3 length: 14 residues. In nucleotides, the CDR3 is TGTGCCAGCAGTGGGGTTCGCGGCAAAGATACGCAGTATTTT. Protein product: CASSGVRGKDTQYF.

V is TRBV9 and J is TRBJ1-2; 9 positions match TRBD1. V lost 5 bases, J lost 5 bases, and 7 bases stayed unmatched. CDR3 length equals 14 residues. Germline V gives CDR1 SGDLS, CDR2 YYNGEE. CDR3 protein: CASSGPGQGYGYTF. The CDR3 region has the DNA TGTGCCAGCAGTGGGCCGGGACAGGGATATGGCTACACCTTC.

The chain carries TRBV10-3 and TRBJ2-1; 8 nucleotides match TRBD2. The CDR3 extends over 12 amino acids. V dropped 6 bases and J dropped 6; count of bases not matched to a gene: 1. Germline V gene data show CDR1 as ENHRY and CDR2 as SYGVKD. The CDR3 spells CAISGTSNEQFF. The CDR3 region has the DNA TGTGCCATCAGCGGGACTAGCAATGAGCAGTTCTTC.

This chain joins TRBV7-2 and TRBJ1-3; D remains unclear. Trimming left V 6 bases short and J 2 bases short, with 14 bases between. Per germline, CDR1 SGHTA and CDR2 FQGNSA. This CDR3 has 15 residues. The CDR3, as DNA: TGTGCCAGCAGTCCCCCAGGACTAACTGGAAACACCATATATTTT. Its protein is CASSPPGLTGNTIYF.

This clone was found once. The rearrangement uses TRBV4-3 and TRBJ2-1; TRBD2 agrees at 8 bases. V shed 4 bases and J 9 bases; nucleotides not matched to a gene: 11. CDR1 is LGHNA and CDR2 is YSLEER in the germline V gene. CDR3 length: 15 amino acids. CDR3 nucleotide sequence: TGCGCCAGCAGCCCTCGGGAGGGGTTTTTTTCTGAGCAGTTCTTC. This translates into CASSPREGFFSEQFF.

V and J are TRBV28 and TRBJ1-1; unclear D gene. V was shortened by 2 bases and J by 1 base, with 11 bases between the two germline ends. The length of the CDR3 is 15 residues. Germline loops: CDR1 MDHEN, CDR2 SYDVKM. In DNA form, the CDR3 reads TGTGCCAGCAGTTTAACGCGGGCCGGGAACACTGAAGCTTTCTTT. This sequence encodes CASSLTRAGNTEAFF.

The rearrangement uses TRBV5-4 and TRBJ2-7; D ambiguous. Germline V CDR1 and CDR2: SGHNT, YYREEE (reference sequence). V was pared by 5 bases and J by 6 bases, with 18 bases between. This CDR3 region has 14 residues. The CDR3 DNA reads as TGTGCCAGCAGGGAGTCCCCATCAGAGCGCGAGCAGTACTTC. Amino acids: CASRESPSEREQYF. The complete variable domain, with remaining parts taken from reference TRBV5-4 and TRBJ2-7, reads ETGVTQSPTHLIKTRGQQVTLRCSSQSGHNTVSWYQQALGQGPQFIFQYYREEENGRGNFPPRFSGLQFPNYSSELNVNALELDDSALYLCASRESPSEREQYFGPGTRLTVT.

The genes are TRBV5-4 and TRBJ1-1, with D possibly TRBD1 on 5 matching bases. V shed 0 bases and J shed 6 bases, with 15 bases lying between them. Germline V gene sequence: CDR1 SGHNT, CDR2 YYREEE (reference sequence). This CDR3 is 15 amino acids long. CDR3 bases: TGTGCCAGCAGCTTGGCCGTAGGGGAAGGGCCTGAAGCTTTCTTT. Its translation is CASSLAVGEGPEAFF.

The rearrangement joins TRBV6-4 to TRBJ1-2; no firm D call. CDR1 MRHNA and CDR2 SNTAGT come from the germline V gene. Deletions cut 6 bases from V and 5 bases from J, with 16 bases between. This CDR3 has 14 residues. CDR3 sequence (DNA): TGTGCCAGCAGGATGGACGGGGAGGGATATGGCTACACCTTC. It is translated as CASRMDGEGYGYTF.

The chain employs TRBV19 and TRBJ1-1; tentatively, D is TRBD1 (6 bases). Between the trimmed V and J ends, which lost 5 bases and 4 bases, there was a span of 14 bases. The CDR3 runs to 14 residues. CDR1 is LNHDA and CDR2 is SQIVND in the germline V gene (reference sequence). This chain's CDR3 is CASSPWGGGTEAFF. CDR3 bases: TGTGCCAGTAGTCCCTGGGGAGGGGGCACTGAAGCTTTCTTT.

The chain employs TRBV23-1 and TRBJ2-4, with 8 nucleotides matching TRBD1. TRBV23-1 is noted as an ORF with a role that remains uncertain. The CDR3 is made up of 17 amino acids. V shed 0 bases, J shed 5 bases, and the junction held 9 bases outside the gene matches. The CDR3 spells CASSQSAGTGKENIQYF. For the CDR3, the DNA is TGCGCCAGCAGTCAATCGGCGGGGACAGGTAAGGAAAACATTCAGTACTTC.

The chain has TRBV9 and TRBJ2-7, with 7 nucleotides matching TRBD1. Germline loops: CDR1 SGDLS, CDR2 YYNGEE. There are 14 residues in the CDR3. V dropped 2 bases and J dropped 8; count of bases not matched to a gene: 10. The CDR3 reads CASSVGQPPTKQYF. The DNA of the CDR3 is TGTGCCAGCAGCGTGGGACAGCCACCTACGAAGCAGTACTTC.

This chain joins TRBV7-6 and TRBJ1-4; 9 nucleotides align to TRBD1. Trimming at V came to 6 bases and at J to 10 bases, leaving 12 bases not matched to a gene. The germline CDR1 and CDR2 sequences are SGHVS and FNYEAQ. CDR3 length: 15 amino acids. CDR3 residues: CASRRGWDRDGKLFF. CDR3 in DNA: TGTGCCAGCAGGAGAGGATGGGACAGGGATGGAAAACTGTTTTTT.

This clone was detected a few times. This chain joins TRBV9 and TRBJ1-2, with D tentatively TRBD1 (5 bases). The CDR3 loop spans 14 amino acids. Trimming pared 4 bases from V and 0 bases from J, leaving 10 bases between. The germline gives CDR1 SGDLS, CDR2 YYNGEE. CDR3 nucleotides: TGTGCCAGCAGCTATGAACAGGCTAACTATGGCTACACCTTC. Residues: CASSYEQANYGYTF.

The chain combines TRBV29-1 with TRBJ2-1, with D uncertain. V lost 4 bases, J lost 0 bases, and 10 bases lay in between. This CDR3 comprises 14 residues. CDR1 and CDR2 from the germline V gene are SQVTM and ANQGSEA. The CDR3 region is CSVVRDSSYNEQFF. The DNA of the CDR3 is TGCAGCGTTGTTAGAGATAGCTCCTACAATGAGCAGTTCTTC.

The chain joins TRBV19 to TRBJ1-2; tentatively, D is TRBD1 (5 bases). CDR1 and CDR2 from the germline V gene are LNHDA and SQIVND (reference sequence). The V end lost 3 bases, the J end lost 8 bases, and 13 bases lay between the germline ends. The CDR3 extends over 13 amino acids. The DNA for the CDR3 is TGTGCCAGTAGTATGGGGGGTTTCGTAGGCTACACCTTC. It is translated as CASSMGGFVGYTF. Based on the CDR3 plus reference TRBV19 and TRBJ1-2, the full variable domain is DGGITQSPKYLFRKEGQNVTLSCEQNLNHDAMYWYRQDPGQGLRLIYYSQIVNDFQKGDIAEGYSVSREKKESFPLTVTSAQKNPTAFYLCASSMGGFVGYTFGSGTRLTVV.

The genes are TRBV2 and TRBJ1-2; 9 bases fit TRBD1. The CDR3 length is 14 residues. The germline gives CDR1 SNHLY, CDR2 FYNNEI. J lost 3 bases, V lost 6 bases, and 5 bases had no gene match. The CDR3 DNA reads as TGTGCCAGCAGCGGGGACAGGGTGCACTATGGCTACACCTTC. Translation: CASSGDRVHYGYTF.

This sequence joins TRBV2 and TRBJ2-7, with 10 bases lining up with TRBD2. The CDR3 runs to 13 residues. J lost 7 bases, V lost 8 bases, and 8 bases had no gene match. CDR1 and CDR2 from the germline V gene are SNHLY and FYNNEI. The CDR3 DNA follows: TGTGCCAGCGGCACTAGCGGGACCCGTGAGCAGTACTTC. It specifies CASGTSGTREQYF.

CDR3 protein: CASNIWGEANTEAFF. The CDR3 coding sequence is TGTGCCAGCAACATCTGGGGGGAAGCGAACACTGAAGCTTTCTTT. V usage is TRBV11-2 and J usage is TRBJ1-1; D possibly corresponds to TRBD1 (5 bases). This CDR3 region has 15 residues. The V end was cut by 7 bases, the J end by 1 base, with 16 bases between. The germline CDR1 and CDR2 sequences are SGHAT and FQNNGV.

The chain joins TRBV20-1 to TRBJ2-5; 8 bases are shared with TRBD1. Germline V gene lookup returns CDR1 DFQATT and CDR2 SNEGSKA (reference sequence). The junction had 3 bases not matched to a gene; V was cut back by 5 bases and J by 7 bases. The CDR3 is made up of 11 amino acids. The CDR3 nucleotides are TGCAGTGCTGACAGGGGTCTGACCCAGTACTTC. It encodes CSADRGLTQYF.

The V and J genes are TRBV6-5 and TRBJ2-1; possible D gene TRBD1, 5 bases. V gave up 6 bases and J gave up 8 bases, with 11 bases separating them. This CDR3 is 12 amino acids long. The germline CDR1 and CDR2 sequences are MNHEY and SVGAGI. CDR3 coding DNA: TGTGCCAGCAGGGACATTGGAGATGAGCAGTTCTTC. This codes for CASRDIGDEQFF.

This clone was counted a single time. Other DNA sequences of this sample code for an identical CDR3. CDR3 nucleotide sequence: TGTGCCAGCAGTTCCGACAGGGCCGGGGAGCTGTTTTTT. It encodes CASSSDRAGELFF. V and J are TRBV12-3 or TRBV12-4 and TRBJ2-2; 7 positions agree with TRBD1. The J segment lost 6 bases and the V segment lost 4 bases, leaving 2 bases of the junction unmatched. CDR3 length: 13 residues.

The CDR3 sequence: CASSLVDYSTDTQYF. CDR3 coding DNA: TGCGCCAGCAGCTTGGTCGACTACAGCACAGATACGCAGTATTTT. The chain uses TRBV5-1 and TRBJ2-3; D may be TRBD2 (5 bases). V was pared by 0 bases and J by 0 bases, with 8 bases between. The CDR3 is 15 amino acids. From germline, CDR1 is SGHRS and CDR2 YFSETQ.

The chain combines TRBV19 with TRBJ1-5; possible D gene TRBD1, 5 bases. This CDR3 spans 13 amino acids. Trimming took 6 bases from V and 11 from J, leaving 17 bases between them. CDR1 is LNHDA and CDR2 is SQIVND in the germline V gene (reference sequence). The DNA of the CDR3 is TGTGCCAGTAGACTGGCCGGGGGGGTGACCCAGCATTTT. Its translation is CASRLAGGVTQHF.